The 26 T cell receptor beta chains below were found in one sample sequenced in a study of T cells in Graves' hyperthyroidism and ophthalmopathy. Researchers took RNA transcripts and amplified the TCR beta CDR3 regions from them. The primer set for the first-round RT-PCR of the TCR CDR3 was HTBI. TCRdb itself ran the multiplex PCR reads through MiXCR, one entry per CDR3 protein. The data contain about 580,000 distinct CDR3 sequences, about 15% of them seen just once; the ten biggest clones take up less than 6%. Sequences were obtained from blood. These receptors all stem from a woman aged 30 to 39 with Graves' hyperthyroidism that later progressed to Graves' ophthalmopathy.

In this sample, this clonotype turned up a few times. The chain couples TRBV19 to TRBJ1-1; 8 bases fit TRBD1. The length of the CDR3 is 14 residues. V shed 5 bases, J shed 4 bases, and the junction held 6 bases outside the gene matches. Germline V gives CDR1 LNHDA, CDR2 SQIVND (reference sequence). The CDR3 reads CASSRTGRRTEAFF. CDR3 nucleotide sequence: TGTGCCAGTAGTCGGACAGGGAGGCGCACTGAAGCTTTCTTT.

This clonotype came up many times. The CDR3 loop is CASSTQGLANYEQFF. CDR3 DNA: TGTGCCAGCAGCACACAGGGTTTAGCGAACTATGAGCAGTTCTTC. V and J are TRBV7-3 and TRBJ2-1; TRBD1 is a possible D gene (6 bases). Germline V lookup: CDR1 SGHTA, CDR2 FQGTGA. Trimming left V 5 bases short and J 8 bases short, with 19 bases between. This CDR3 is built from 15 residues.

This clonotype was observed many times. At one of its ends the junction is not consistent with the germline gene, which may arise from a read error. The V gene is TRBV28, the J gene TRBJ2-7; 7 bases match TRBD2. The germline gives CDR1 MDHEN, CDR2 SYDVKM. This CDR3 is built from 14 residues. The CDR3 reads CASSWEGLPYEQYF. In DNA form, the CDR3 reads TGTGCCAGCAGTTGGGAGGGCCTTCCCTACGAGCAATACTTC.

This clonotype was counted many times. The chain couples TRBV27 to TRBJ2-2, with 7 bases aligning to TRBD2. Per germline, CDR1 MNHEY and CDR2 SMNVEV (reference sequence). The CDR3 length is 16 residues. The J segment lost 3 bases and the V segment lost 3 bases, leaving 7 bases of the junction unmatched. The CDR3 region is CASSFSGRSDTGELFF. For the CDR3, the DNA is TGTGCCAGCAGTTTTTCCGGGAGGTCGGACACCGGGGAGCTGTTTTTT.

This clonotype was counted at least ten times. V usage is TRBV7-2 and J usage is TRBJ1-2; D may be TRBD1 (5 bases). V was pared by 5 bases and J by 7 bases, with 17 bases between. Germline V gene sequence: CDR1 SGHTA, CDR2 FQGNSA. The CDR3 length is 14 residues. CDR3 nucleotide sequence: TGTGCCAGCAGCCTCGGGACCGCCGGCCGTGGCTACACCTTC. It encodes CASSLGTAGRGYTF.

This clonotype was counted between two and nine times. The J gene is TRBJ2-1, the V gene TRBV12-3 or TRBV12-4; 7 bases match TRBD2. The V segment lost 8 bases and the J segment 0 bases; nucleotides outside the gene matches: 13. This CDR3 region has 17 residues. CDR3 bases: TGTGCCAGCGGTCCCCTGGGGGGAGGGTCCTCCTACAATGAGCAGTTCTTC. Translated, it gives CASGPLGGGSSYNEQFF.

The J gene is TRBJ1-3, the V gene TRBV29-1, with D perhaps matching TRBD1 (6 bases). Trimming cost V 5 bases and J 0 bases, with 8 bases left between them. This CDR3 contains 13 residues. Germline values: CDR1 SQVTM, CDR2 ANQGSEA. The CDR3 reads CSVRQASGNTIYF. The CDR3 nucleotides are TGCAGCGTTCGACAGGCCTCTGGAAACACCATATATTTT.

This sequence joins TRBV7-9 and TRBJ2-5, with D possibly called TRBD1 or TRBD2 (5 bases each). Trimming shortened V by 4 bases and J by 6 bases, and 12 bases separated the two germline ends. CDR3 size: 13 residues. CDR1 SEHNR and CDR2 FQNEAQ come from the germline V gene (reference sequence). The CDR3 DNA is TGTGCCAGCAGCTCGGGACGACGGCAGACCCAGTACTTC. Encoded protein: CASSSGRRQTQYF. Together with reference TRBV7-9 and TRBJ2-5, the CDR3 gives the full variable domain: DTGVSQNPRHKITKRGQNVTFRCDPISEHNRLYWYRQTLGQGPEFLTYFQNEAQLEKSRLLSDRFSAERPKGSFSTLEIQRTEQGDSAMYLCASSSGRRQTQYFGPGTRLLVL.

A few counts support this clonotype. The V call is TRBV27, the J call TRBJ2-1, with no clear D. Germline CDR1 MNHEY, CDR2 SMNVEV (reference sequence). V lost 5 bases and J lost 3, with 5 bases in between. CDR3 length equals 12 residues. The CDR3 bases are TGTGCCAGCAGTCATGACTACAATGAGCAGTTCTTC. Translation: CASSHDYNEQFF.

The chain carries TRBV11-2 and TRBJ2-5, with 9 bases aligning to TRBD2. Unmatched junction bases numbered 13, after V lost 4 bases and J lost 7 bases. The germline CDR1 and CDR2 sequences are SGHAT and FQNNGV. The CDR3 contains 16 residues. The CDR3 sequence is CASSSIAGAPLGTQYF. The CDR3 DNA reads TGTGCCAGCAGCTCAATAGCGGGAGCCCCGCTTGGGACCCAGTACTTC.

In this sample, this clonotype turned up a few times. With a much larger clone just one base away, this may be a read error. This chain links TRBV10-3 with TRBJ2-1; TRBD1 aligns across 7 bases. Germline CDR1 is ENHRY and CDR2 is SYGVKD. After removal of 3 bases from V and 6 bases from J, the junction contained 5 bases not matched to a gene. The CDR3 is 14 residues long. For the CDR3, the DNA is TGTGCCATCAGTGATGGGGGACAGAGCAATGAGCAGTTCTTC. Protein product: CAISDGGQSNEQFF.

The chain recombines TRBV10-3 with TRBJ1-5, with 8 bases matching TRBD1. The CDR3 is 15 residues long. Germline V gene sequence: CDR1 ENHRY, CDR2 SYGVKD. The V segment lost 4 bases and the J segment 4 bases; nucleotides outside the gene matches: 6. The CDR3 protein is CAISAGQGLNQPQHF. CDR3 bases: TGTGCCATCAGTGCTGGACAGGGTCTTAATCAGCCCCAGCATTTT.

This clonotype was recorded many times. The chain employs TRBV28 and TRBJ1-5; D not resolved. Deletions cut 4 bases from V and 3 bases from J, with 10 bases between. The CDR3 covers 14 residues. From germline, CDR1 is MDHEN and CDR2 SYDVKM. The CDR3 is CASSSPGTNQPQHF. CDR3 in DNA: TGTGCCAGCAGTTCCCCGGGAACCAATCAGCCCCAGCATTTT.

In its sample, this clonotype was seen many times. CDR3 region: CASSEVQGATNEKLFF. CDR3 nucleotides: TGTGCCAGCAGTGAAGTACAGGGGGCAACTAATGAAAAACTGTTTTTT. V and J are TRBV6-1 and TRBJ1-4; 8 nucleotides agree with TRBD1. The junction had 1 base not matched to a gene; V was cut back by 1 base and J by 0 bases. Per germline, CDR1 MNHNS and CDR2 SASEGT. The CDR3 runs 16 residues.

This sequence joins TRBV19 and TRBJ2-7; TRBD2 matches at 9 bases. Germline V gene data show CDR1 as LNHDA and CDR2 as SQIVND (reference sequence). There are 15 residues in the CDR3. J lost 1 base, V lost 5 bases, and 6 bases had no gene match. The CDR3 reads CASSLLAGLSYEQYF. The DNA of the CDR3 is TGTGCCAGTAGTCTCCTAGCGGGGTTATCCTACGAGCAGTACTTC. The full variable domain, in which reference TRBV19 and TRBJ2-7 provide the parts outside the CDR3, is DGGITQSPKYLFRKEGQNVTLSCEQNLNHDAMYWYRQDPGQGLRLIYYSQIVNDFQKGDIAEGYSVSREKKESFPLTVTSAQKNPTAFYLCASSLLAGLSYEQYFGPGTRLTVT.

This clonotype appeared many times. This chain links TRBV28 with TRBJ2-5; the D call may be TRBD1 or TRBD2 (5 bases each). V was trimmed by 3 bases and J by 4 bases, leaving 9 bases between them. The V gene's germline CDR1 is MDHEN and CDR2 SYDVKM. The CDR3 consists of 13 residues. CDR3 coding DNA: TGTGCCAGCAGTTTCGAGGGACGAGAGACCCAGTACTTC. This encodes CASSFEGRETQYF.

This clonotype was detected a few times. The CDR3 region is CASSFDSAIGLFF. DNA for the CDR3: TGTGCCAGCAGTTTTGATTCGGCGATTGGGCTGTTTTTT. V is TRBV12-3 or TRBV12-4 and J is TRBJ2-2, with D unclear. V lost 3 bases and J lost 13, with 15 bases in between. The CDR3 length is 13 residues.

This clonotype was detected only a few times. One junction end does not reproduce the germline sequence, and a read error may be involved. This chain joins TRBV6-5 and TRBJ2-7, with 7 nucleotides matching TRBD1. Germline V lookup: CDR1 MNHEY, CDR2 SVGAGI. CDR3 length: 14 amino acids. This chain's CDR3 is CARSHRDSSYEQYF. The DNA for the CDR3 is TGTGCCCGCAGTCACCGGGACAGCTCCTACGAGCAGTACTTC.

This clonotype was counted many times. The chain combines TRBV10-3 with TRBJ2-5; D remains ambiguous. The CDR3 spans 11 residues. The V gene's germline CDR1 is ENHRY and CDR2 SYGVKD. V dropped 2 bases and J dropped 5 bases, with 3 bases sitting between them. CDR3 sequence reads: CAISEQETQYF. Here the CDR3 DNA reads TGTGCCATCAGTGAGCAGGAGACCCAGTACTTC.

In its sample, this clonotype was seen a few times. A much larger clone lies one base from this, so it may be a read error. Given the absence of the conserved phenylalanine or tryptophan at the CDR3 end, a read error is likely. This chain connects TRBV11-3 to TRBJ1-6, with no clear D. V dropped 1 base and J dropped 1 base, with 8 bases sitting between them. Germline loops: CDR1 SGHNT, CDR2 YENEEA. CDR3 length: 16 residues. CDR3 in DNA: TGTGCCAGCAGCTTAGGCGGGGTTTCCTATAATTCACCCCTCCACCTT. The encoded protein is CASSLGGVSYNSPLHL.

This clonotype occurred many times. The rearrangement links TRBV20-1 to TRBJ1-1; 7 bases map to TRBD1. The germline CDR1 and CDR2 sequences are DFQATT and SNEGSKA (reference sequence). The V and J ends lost 3 bases and 4 bases, in that order; junction bases with no gene match: 14. This CDR3 is 16 amino acids long. Here the CDR3 reads CSARTDRTGVATEAFF. In DNA, the CDR3 is TGCAGTGCTAGGACCGATAGAACAGGGGTTGCCACTGAAGCTTTCTTT.

This clonotype was observed many times. The chain couples TRBV7-9 to TRBJ2-7; 8 bases agree with TRBD2. The ends lost 5 bases at V and 4 bases at J; junction bases unmatched: 7. Germline CDR1 SEHNR, CDR2 FQNEAQ (reference sequence). The CDR3 is 14 amino acids. CDR3 amino acids: CASSVGGEGYEQYF. The CDR3 coding sequence is TGTGCCAGCAGCGTCGGGGGGGAAGGTTACGAGCAGTACTTC.

This clonotype was seen a few times. The V call is TRBV6-2 or TRBV6-3, the J call TRBJ2-3, with 8 bases that match TRBD2. V lost 2 bases, J lost 0 bases, and 10 bases stayed unmatched. CDR3 length equals 18 residues. Germline V lookup: CDR1 MNHEY, CDR2 SVGEGT. This CDR3 reads CASSYNPSGGGSTDTQYF. The CDR3 nucleotides read TGTGCCAGCAGTTACAATCCCTCTGGCGGGGGGAGCACAGATACGCAGTATTTT.

J is TRBJ2-1 and V is TRBV19, with 10 bases lining up with TRBD2. Germline V CDR1 and CDR2: LNHDA, SQIVND (reference sequence). This CDR3 is 14 amino acids long. Unmatched junction bases numbered 7, after V lost 5 bases and J lost 9 bases. Here the CDR3 DNA reads TGTGCCAGTAGTGGGACTAGCGCGAGTACTGAGCAGTTCTTC. Its protein is CASSGTSASTEQFF.

This clonotype has a handful of counts. The chain employs TRBV9 and TRBJ2-4; perhaps TRBD2 as D (5 bases). Germline CDR1 reads SGDLS; CDR2 reads YYNGEE. V was clipped by 0 bases and J by 1 base, with 11 bases between them. The CDR3 is 16 residues long. The CDR3 sequence: CASSVEHSGAKNIQYF. CDR3 nucleotide sequence: TGTGCCAGCAGCGTAGAACACTCGGGGGCCAAAAACATTCAGTACTTC.

This clonotype appeared many times. The chain has TRBV11-3 and TRBJ2-1; 10 nucleotides line up with TRBD2. There are 15 residues in the CDR3. Per the germline V gene, CDR1 is SGHNT and CDR2 is YENEEA. The junction had 6 bases not matched to a gene; V was cut back by 5 bases and J by 5 bases. CDR3 protein: CASSAPAGGNNEQFF. CDR3 DNA sequence: TGTGCCAGCAGCGCCCCAGCGGGAGGGAACAATGAGCAGTTCTTC. Complete variable domain (other parts from reference TRBV11-3 and TRBJ2-1): EAGVVQSPRYKIIEKKQPVAFWCNPISGHNTLYWYLQNLGQGPELLIRYENEEAVDDSQLPKDRFSAERLKGVDSTLKIQPAELGDSAVYLCASSAPAGGNNEQFFGPGTRLTVL.